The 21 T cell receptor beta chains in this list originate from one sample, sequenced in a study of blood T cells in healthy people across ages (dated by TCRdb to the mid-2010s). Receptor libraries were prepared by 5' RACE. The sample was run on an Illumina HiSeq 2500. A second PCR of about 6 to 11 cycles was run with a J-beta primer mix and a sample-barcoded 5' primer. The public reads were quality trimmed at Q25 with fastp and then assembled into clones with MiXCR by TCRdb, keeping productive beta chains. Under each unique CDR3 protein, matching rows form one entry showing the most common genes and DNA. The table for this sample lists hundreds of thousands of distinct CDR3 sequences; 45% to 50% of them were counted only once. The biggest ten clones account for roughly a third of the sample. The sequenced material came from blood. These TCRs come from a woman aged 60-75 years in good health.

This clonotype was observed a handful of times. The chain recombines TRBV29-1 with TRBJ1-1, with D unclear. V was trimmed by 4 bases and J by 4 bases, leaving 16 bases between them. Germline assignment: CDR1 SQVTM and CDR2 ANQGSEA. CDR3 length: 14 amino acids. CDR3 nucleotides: TGCAGCGTTGGTGGTACACTCTCGGCCACTGAAGCTTTCTTT. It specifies CSVGGTLSATEAFF.

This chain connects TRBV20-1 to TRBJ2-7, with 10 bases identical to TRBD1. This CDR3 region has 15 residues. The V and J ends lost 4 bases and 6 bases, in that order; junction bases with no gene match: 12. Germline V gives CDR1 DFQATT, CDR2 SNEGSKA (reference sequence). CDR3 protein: CSAKPGTGEYGEQYF. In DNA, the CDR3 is TGCAGTGCTAAACCAGGGACAGGGGAATACGGCGAGCAGTACTTC.

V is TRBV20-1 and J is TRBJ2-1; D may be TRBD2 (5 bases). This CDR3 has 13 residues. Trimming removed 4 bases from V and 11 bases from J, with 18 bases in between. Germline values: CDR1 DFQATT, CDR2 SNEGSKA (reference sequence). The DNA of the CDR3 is TGCAGTGCTATCGAGGGCCTTTCAAAAAAGCAGTTCTTC. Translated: CSAIEGLSKKQFF.

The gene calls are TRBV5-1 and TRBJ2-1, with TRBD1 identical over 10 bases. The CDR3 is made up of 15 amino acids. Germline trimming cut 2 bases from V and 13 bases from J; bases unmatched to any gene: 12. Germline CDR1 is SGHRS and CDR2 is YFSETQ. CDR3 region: CASSFLGTGEETQFF. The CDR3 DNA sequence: TGCGCCAGCAGCTTCCTGGGGACAGGGGAGGAGACCCAGTTCTTC. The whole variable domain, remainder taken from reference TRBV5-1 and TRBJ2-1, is KAGVTQTPRYLIKTRGQQVTLSCSPISGHRSVSWYQQTPGQGLQFLFEYFSETQRNKGNFPGRFSGRQFSNSRSEMNVSTLELGDSALYLCASSFLGTGEETQFFGPGTRLTVL.

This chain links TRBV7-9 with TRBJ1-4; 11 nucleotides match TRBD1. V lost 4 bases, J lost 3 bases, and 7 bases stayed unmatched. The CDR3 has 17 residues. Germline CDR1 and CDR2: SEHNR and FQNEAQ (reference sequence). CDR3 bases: TGTGCCAGCAGCTCCCGGACAGGGGGCTCAGCTAATGAAAAACTGTTTTTT. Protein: CASSSRTGGSANEKLFF. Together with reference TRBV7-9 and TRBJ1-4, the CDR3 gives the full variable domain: DTGVSQNPRHKITKRGQNVTFRCDPISEHNRLYWYRQTLGQGPEFLTYFQNEAQLEKSRLLSDRFSAERPKGSFSTLEIQRTEQGDSAMYLCASSSRTGGSANEKLFFGSGTQLSVL.

CDR3: CATSRDLVDGYTF. The CDR3 bases are TGTGCCACCAGCAGAGATCTTGTGGATGGCTACACCTTC. The chain has TRBV15 and TRBJ1-2; D gene uncertain. Germline values: CDR1 LNHNV, CDR2 YYDKDF (reference sequence). V was cut by 0 bases and J by 6 bases, with 8 bases left in between. CDR3 size: 13 residues.

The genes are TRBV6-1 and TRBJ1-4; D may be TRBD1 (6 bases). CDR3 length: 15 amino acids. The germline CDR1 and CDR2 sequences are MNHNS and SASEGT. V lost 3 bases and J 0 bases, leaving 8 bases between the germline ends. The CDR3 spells CASSDHRATNEKLFF. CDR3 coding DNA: TGTGCCAGCAGTGATCACAGGGCAACTAATGAAAAACTGTTTTTT.

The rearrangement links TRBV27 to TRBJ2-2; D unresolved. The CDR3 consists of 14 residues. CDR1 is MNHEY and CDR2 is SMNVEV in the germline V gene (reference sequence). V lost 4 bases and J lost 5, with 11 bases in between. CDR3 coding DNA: TGTGCCAGCAGTTCGGGTATGAGAACCGGGGAGCTGTTTTTT. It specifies CASSSGMRTGELFF.

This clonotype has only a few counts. The CDR3, as DNA: TGTGCCAGCATCTGGACTAGCGGGAGGTCGCATGAGCAGTTCTTC. Protein product: CASIWTSGRSHEQFF. The chain joins TRBV2 to TRBJ2-1; 14 bases line up with TRBD2. The V segment lost 7 bases and the J segment 8 bases; nucleotides outside the gene matches: 7. Germline loops: CDR1 SNHLY, CDR2 FYNNEI. The CDR3 is 15 amino acids.

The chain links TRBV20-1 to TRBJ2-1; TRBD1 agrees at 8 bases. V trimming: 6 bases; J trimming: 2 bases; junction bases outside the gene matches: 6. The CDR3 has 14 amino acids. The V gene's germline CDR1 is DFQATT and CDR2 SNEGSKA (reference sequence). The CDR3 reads CSAVQGGAYNEQFF. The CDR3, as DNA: TGCAGTGCGGTACAGGGGGGCGCCTACAATGAGCAGTTCTTC.

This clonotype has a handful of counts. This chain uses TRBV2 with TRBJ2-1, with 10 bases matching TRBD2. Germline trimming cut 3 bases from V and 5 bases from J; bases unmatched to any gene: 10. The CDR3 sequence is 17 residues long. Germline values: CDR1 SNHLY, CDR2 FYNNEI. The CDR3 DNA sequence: TGTGCCAGCAGTGATGGGTTAGCGGGAGGACGAGACAATGAGCAGTTCTTC. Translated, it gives CASSDGLAGGRDNEQFF.

CDR3 residues: CSARDPTGANYGYTF. CDR3 DNA: TGCAGTGCTAGAGATCCGACCGGAGCTAACTATGGCTACACCTTC. This chain uses TRBV20-1 with TRBJ1-2; D not certain. Germline V lookup: CDR1 DFQATT, CDR2 SNEGSKA (reference sequence). Trimming took 0 bases from V and 0 from J, leaving 11 bases between them. This CDR3 comprises 15 residues.

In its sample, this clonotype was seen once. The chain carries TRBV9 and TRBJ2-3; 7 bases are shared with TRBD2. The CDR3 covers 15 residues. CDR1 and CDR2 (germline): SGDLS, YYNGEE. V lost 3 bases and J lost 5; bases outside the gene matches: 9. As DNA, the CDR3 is TGTGCCAGCAGCGCCCGGACTAGAGATGTAGATACGCAGTATTTT. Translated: CASSARTRDVDTQYF.

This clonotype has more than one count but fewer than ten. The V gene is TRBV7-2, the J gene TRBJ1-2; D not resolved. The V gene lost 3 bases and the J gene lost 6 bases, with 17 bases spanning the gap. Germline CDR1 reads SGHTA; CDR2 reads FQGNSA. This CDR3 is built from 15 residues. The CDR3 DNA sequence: TGTGCCAGCAGCTTTTCTCCTCCCGACCCTCATGGCTACACCTTC. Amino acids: CASSFSPPDPHGYTF.

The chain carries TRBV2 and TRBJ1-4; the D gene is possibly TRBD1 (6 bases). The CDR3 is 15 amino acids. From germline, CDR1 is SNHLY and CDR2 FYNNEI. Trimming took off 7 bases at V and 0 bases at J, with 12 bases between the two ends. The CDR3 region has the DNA TGTGCCAGCAATCCGGGGGCCACAACTAATGAAAAACTGTTTTTT. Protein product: CASNPGATTNEKLFF.

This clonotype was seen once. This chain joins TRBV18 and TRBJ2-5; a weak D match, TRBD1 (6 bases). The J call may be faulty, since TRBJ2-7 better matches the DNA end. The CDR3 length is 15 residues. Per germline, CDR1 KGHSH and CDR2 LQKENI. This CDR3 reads CASSPGPGHTYEQYF. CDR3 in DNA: TGTGCCAGCTCACCCGGCCCGGGACATACCTACGAGCAGTACTTC.

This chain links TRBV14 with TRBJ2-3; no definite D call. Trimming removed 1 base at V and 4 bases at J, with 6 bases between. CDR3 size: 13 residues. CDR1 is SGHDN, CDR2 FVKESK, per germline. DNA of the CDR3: TGTGCCAGCAGCCAAGTGGCCGCAGATACGCAGTATTTT. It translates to CASSQVAADTQYF.

This CDR3 is CACKLLGLGSQYF. CDR3 DNA sequence: TGTGCCTGTAAGCTACTTGGACTTGGTTCGCAGTATTTT. The chain employs TRBV30 and TRBJ2-3, with D possibly matching TRBD2 (5 bases). This CDR3 is 13 amino acids long. Trimming took off 6 bases at V and 10 bases at J, with 20 bases between the two ends. Germline values: CDR1 GTSNPN, CDR2 SVGIG (reference sequence).

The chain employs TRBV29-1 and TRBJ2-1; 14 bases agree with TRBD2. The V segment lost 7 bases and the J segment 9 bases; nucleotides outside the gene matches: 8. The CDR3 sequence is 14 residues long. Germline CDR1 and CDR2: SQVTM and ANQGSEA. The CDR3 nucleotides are TGCAGCGGGGGACTAGCGGGAGAGGTAGTTGAGCAGTTCTTC. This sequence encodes CSGGLAGEVVEQFF.

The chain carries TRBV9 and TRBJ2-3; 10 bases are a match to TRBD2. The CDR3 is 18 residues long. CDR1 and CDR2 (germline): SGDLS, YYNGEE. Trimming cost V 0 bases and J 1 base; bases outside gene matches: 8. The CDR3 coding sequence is TGTGCCAGCAGCGTAGAGGGAACAGGACTAGCGGGCACAGATACGCAGTATTTT. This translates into CASSVEGTGLAGTDTQYF. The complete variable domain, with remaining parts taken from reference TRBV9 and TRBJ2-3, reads DSGVTQTPKHLITATGQRVTLRCSPRSGDLSVYWYQQSLDQGLQFLIQYYNGEERAKGNILERFSAQQFPDLHSELNLSSLELGDSALYFCASSVEGTGLAGTDTQYFGPGTRLTVL.

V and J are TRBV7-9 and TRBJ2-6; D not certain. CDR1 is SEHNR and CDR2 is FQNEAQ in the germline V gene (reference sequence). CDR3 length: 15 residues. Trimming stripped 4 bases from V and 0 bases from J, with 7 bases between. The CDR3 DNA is TGTGCCAGCAGCTGGGCCGCCTCTGGGGCCAACGTCCTGACTTTC. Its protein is CASSWAASGANVLTF. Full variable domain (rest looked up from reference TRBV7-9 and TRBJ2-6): DTGVSQNPRHKITKRGQNVTFRCDPISEHNRLYWYRQTLGQGPEFLTYFQNEAQLEKSRLLSDRFSAERPKGSFSTLEIQRTEQGDSAMYLCASSWAASGANVLTFGAGSRLTVL.